This entry concerns a single T cell receptor (beta chain). The antigen is unknown. This specimen comes from a study of cytomegalovirus exposure and HLA in healthy donors. Whole-study results and caveats: Common viral pathogens seemed, in a later analysis, to connect with several of the most significant clusters. According to an earlier analysis, most TCR beta V segments yielded productive rearrangements about 87% or about 30% of the time.

Amplification used 60 Vbeta primers and 13 Jbeta primers. The repertoire was sequenced with immunoSEQ multiplex PCR; TCRdb's copy has only in-frame clones and lacks some. The sample data list roughly 74,000 clones. Germline CDR1 reads SNHLY; CDR2 reads FYNNEI. Trimming took 4 bases from V and 4 from J; bases not matched to a gene: 4. This CDR3 comprises 15 residues. Specimen: PBMCs. This TCR was recovered from a female donor in good health and CMV-seropositive. V usage is TRBV2 and J usage is TRBJ2-2, with 9 bases matching TRBD2. Written as DNA, the CDR3 is TGTGCCAGCAGTGGGCTAGCGGGACCCACCGGGGAGCTGTTTTTT. Its protein is CASSGLAGPTGELFF.